This T cell receptor (beta chain) was sequenced in a study of long-term antiretroviral therapy in people with HIV. Researchers ran immunoSEQ v3.0 at survey level. TCRdb's table, derived via immunoSEQ multiplex PCR, lists solely in-frame clones and lacks some. Among 15,000 to 20,000 clones listed, approximately 90% were seen once. This CDR3 is built from 11 residues. Germline V CDR1 and CDR2: SEHNR, FQNEAQ (reference sequence). Trimming took 10 bases from V and 5 from J; bases not matched to a gene: 3. The source of this sequence is a man aged 50-59 years with HIV. The source material was unsorted PBMCs, sampled 4.2 years after starting antiretroviral therapy. The rearrangement links TRBV7-9 to TRBJ2-3; TRBD2 agrees at 7 bases. The CDR3: CATSGGDTQYF. For the CDR3, the DNA is TGTGCCACCTCGGGAGGAGATACGCAGTATTTT.